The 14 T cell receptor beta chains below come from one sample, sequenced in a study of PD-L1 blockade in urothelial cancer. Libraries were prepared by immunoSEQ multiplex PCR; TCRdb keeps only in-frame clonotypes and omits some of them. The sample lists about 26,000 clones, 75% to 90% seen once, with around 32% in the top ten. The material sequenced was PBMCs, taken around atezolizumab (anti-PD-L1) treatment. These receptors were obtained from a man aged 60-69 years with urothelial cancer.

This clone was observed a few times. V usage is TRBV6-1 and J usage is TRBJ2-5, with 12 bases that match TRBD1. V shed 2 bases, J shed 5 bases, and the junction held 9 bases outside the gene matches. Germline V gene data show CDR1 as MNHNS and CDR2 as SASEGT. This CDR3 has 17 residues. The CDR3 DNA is TGTGCCAGCAGTGAAATCCGGGACAGGGGGCTTGGGGAGACCCAGTACTTC. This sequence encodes CASSEIRDRGLGETQYF.

The CDR3 region is CASKSQGLALETQYF. The CDR3 DNA is TGTGCCAGCAAGTCGCAGGGACTAGCGCTAGAGACCCAGTACTTC. This chain uses TRBV2 with TRBJ2-5, with 10 nucleotides matching TRBD2. Germline CDR1 is SNHLY and CDR2 is FYNNEI. The CDR3 consists of 15 residues. After removal of 7 bases from V and 4 bases from J, the junction contained 9 bases not matched to a gene.

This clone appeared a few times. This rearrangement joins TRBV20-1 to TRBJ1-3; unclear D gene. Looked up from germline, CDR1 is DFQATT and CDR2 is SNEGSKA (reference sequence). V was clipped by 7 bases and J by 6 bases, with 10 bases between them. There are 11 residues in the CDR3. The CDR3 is CSVSGQNTIYF. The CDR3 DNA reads TGCAGTGTCAGCGGGCAAAACACCATATATTTT.

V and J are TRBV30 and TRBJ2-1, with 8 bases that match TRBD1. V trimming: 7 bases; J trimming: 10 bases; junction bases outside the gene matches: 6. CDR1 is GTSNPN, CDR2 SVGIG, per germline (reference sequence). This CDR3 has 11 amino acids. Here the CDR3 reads CALGQDGEQFF. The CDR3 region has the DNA TGTGCCTTGGGACAGGACGGGGAGCAGTTCTTC.

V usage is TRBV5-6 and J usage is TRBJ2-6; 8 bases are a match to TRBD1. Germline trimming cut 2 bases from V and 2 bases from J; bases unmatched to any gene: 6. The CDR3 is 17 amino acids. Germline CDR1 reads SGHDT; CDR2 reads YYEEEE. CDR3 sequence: CASSFGTGGPGANVLTF. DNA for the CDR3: TGTGCCAGCAGCTTCGGGACAGGTGGCCCTGGGGCCAACGTCCTGACTTTC.

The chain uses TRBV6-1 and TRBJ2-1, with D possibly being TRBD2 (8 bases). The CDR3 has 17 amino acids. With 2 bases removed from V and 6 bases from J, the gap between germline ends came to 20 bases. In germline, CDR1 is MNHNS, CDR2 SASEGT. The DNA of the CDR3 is TGTGCCAGCAGTGAACGGGGGGGGCGACAGGGAACCAATGAGCAGTTCTTC. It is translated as CASSERGGRQGTNEQFF.

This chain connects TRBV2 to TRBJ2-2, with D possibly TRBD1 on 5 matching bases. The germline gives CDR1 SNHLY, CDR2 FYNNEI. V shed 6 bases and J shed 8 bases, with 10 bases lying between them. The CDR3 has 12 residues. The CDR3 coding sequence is TGTGCCAGCAGCTCGGACATAGGGGAGCTGTTTTTT. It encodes CASSSDIGELFF. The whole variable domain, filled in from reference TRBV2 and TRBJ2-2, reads EPEVTQTPSHQVTQMGQEVILRCVPISNHLYFYWYRQILGQKVEFLVSFYNNEISEKSEIFDDQFSVERPDGSNFTLKIRSTKLEDSAMYFCASSSDIGELFFGEGSRLTVL.

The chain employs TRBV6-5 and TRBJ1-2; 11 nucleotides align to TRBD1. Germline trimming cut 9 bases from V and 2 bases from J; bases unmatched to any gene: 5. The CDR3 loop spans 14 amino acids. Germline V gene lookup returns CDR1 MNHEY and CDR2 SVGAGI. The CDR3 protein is CASGGTGGNYGYTF. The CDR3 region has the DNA TGTGCCAGTGGAGGGACAGGGGGGAACTATGGCTACACCTTC.

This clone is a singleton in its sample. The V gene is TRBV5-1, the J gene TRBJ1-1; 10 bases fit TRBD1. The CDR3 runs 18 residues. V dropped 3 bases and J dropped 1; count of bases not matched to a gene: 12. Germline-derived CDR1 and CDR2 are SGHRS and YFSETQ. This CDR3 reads CASSSLRTGGSPNTEAFF. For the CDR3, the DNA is TGCGCCAGCAGCTCGCTACGGACAGGGGGGTCCCCGAACACTGAAGCTTTCTTT.

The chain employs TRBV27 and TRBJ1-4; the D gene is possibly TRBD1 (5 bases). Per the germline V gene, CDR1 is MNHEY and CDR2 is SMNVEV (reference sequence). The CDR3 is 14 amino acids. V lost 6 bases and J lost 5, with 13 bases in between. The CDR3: CASSAGRGNEKLFF. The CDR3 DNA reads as TGTGCCAGCAGCGCAGGGCGGGGAAATGAAAAACTGTTTTTT.

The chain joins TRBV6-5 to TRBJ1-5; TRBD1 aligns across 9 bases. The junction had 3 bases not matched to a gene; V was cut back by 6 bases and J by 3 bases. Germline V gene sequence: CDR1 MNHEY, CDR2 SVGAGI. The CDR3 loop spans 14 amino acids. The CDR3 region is CASRGQGINQPQHF. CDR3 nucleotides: TGTGCCAGCAGAGGACAGGGGATCAATCAGCCCCAGCATTTT.

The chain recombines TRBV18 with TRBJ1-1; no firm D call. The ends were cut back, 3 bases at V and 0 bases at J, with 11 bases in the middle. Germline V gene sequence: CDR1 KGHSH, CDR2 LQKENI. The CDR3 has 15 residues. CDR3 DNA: TGTGCCAGCTCACCCGGAGGGTCCATGAACACTGAAGCTTTCTTT. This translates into CASSPGGSMNTEAFF. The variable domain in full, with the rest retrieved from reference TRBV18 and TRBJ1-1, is NAGVMQNPRHLVRRRGQEARLRCSPMKGHSHVYWYRQLPEEGLKFMVYLQKENIIDESGMPKERFSAEFPKEGPSILRIQQVVRGDSAAYFCASSPGGSMNTEAFFGQGTRLTVV.

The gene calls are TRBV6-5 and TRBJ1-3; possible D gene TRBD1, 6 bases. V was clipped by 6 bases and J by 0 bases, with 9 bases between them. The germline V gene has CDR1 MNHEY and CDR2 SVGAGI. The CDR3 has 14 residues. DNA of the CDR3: TGTGCCAGCAGCCCGACAGGCTCTGGAAACACCATATATTTT. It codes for CASSPTGSGNTIYF.

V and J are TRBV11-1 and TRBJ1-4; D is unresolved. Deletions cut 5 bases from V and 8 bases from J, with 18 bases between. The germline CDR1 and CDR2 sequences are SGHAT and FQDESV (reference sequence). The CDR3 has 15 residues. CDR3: CASSDDREFREKLFF. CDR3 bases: TGTGCCAGCAGCGATGATCGAGAATTCCGGGAAAAACTGTTTTTT.